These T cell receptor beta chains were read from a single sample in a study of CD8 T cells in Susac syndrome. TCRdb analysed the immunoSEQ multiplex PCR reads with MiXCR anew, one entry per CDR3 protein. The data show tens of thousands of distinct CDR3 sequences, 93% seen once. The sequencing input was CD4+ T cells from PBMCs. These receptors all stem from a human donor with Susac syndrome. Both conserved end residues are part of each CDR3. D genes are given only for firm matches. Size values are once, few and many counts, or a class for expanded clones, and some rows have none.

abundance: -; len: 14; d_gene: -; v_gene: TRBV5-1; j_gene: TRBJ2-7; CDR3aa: CASSFRDRPYEQYF; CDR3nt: TGCGCCAGCAGCTTTAGAGACAGACCCTACGAGCAGTACTTC
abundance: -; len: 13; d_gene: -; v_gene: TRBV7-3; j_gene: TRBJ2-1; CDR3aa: CASSLQPGDEQFF; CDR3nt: TGTGCCAGCAGCTTACAACCTGGGGATGAGCAGTTCTTC
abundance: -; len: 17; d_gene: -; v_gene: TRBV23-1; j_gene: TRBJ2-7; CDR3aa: CAINERGTPTTSYEQYF; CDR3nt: TGCGCCATCAACGAACGAGGGACGCCTACTACCTCCTACGAGCAGTACTTC
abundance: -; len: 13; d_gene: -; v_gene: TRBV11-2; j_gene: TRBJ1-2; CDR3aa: CASSLSGLNGYTF; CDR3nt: TGTGCCAGCAGCTTATCTGGGTTGAATGGCTACACCTTC
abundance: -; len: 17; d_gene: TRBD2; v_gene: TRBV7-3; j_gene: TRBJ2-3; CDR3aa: CASSLPTSGGATDTQYF; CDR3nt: TGTGCCAGCAGCTTACCTACTAGCGGGGGGGCGACAGATACGCAGTATTTT
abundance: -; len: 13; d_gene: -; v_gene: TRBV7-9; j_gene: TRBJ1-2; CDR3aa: CASSFSRADGYTF; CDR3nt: TGTGCCAGCAGCTTTTCCCGAGCAGACGGCTACACCTTC
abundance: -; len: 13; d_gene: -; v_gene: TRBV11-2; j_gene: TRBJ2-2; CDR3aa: CASSLPLGWELFF; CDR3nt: TGTGCCAGCAGCCTACCCCTAGGCTGGGAGCTGTTTTTT
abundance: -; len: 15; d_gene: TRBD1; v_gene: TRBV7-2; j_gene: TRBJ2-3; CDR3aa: CASSYLGQGSDTQYF; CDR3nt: TGTGCCAGCAGCTACCTCGGACAGGGCTCAGATACGCAGTATTTT
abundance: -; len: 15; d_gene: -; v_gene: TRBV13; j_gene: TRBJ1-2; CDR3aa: CASSLGPTSSYGYTF; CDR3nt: TGTGCCAGCAGCTTGGGACCGACTTCTTCCTATGGCTACACCTTC
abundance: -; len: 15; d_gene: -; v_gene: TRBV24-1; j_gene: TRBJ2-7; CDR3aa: CATSDSRRRTYEQYF; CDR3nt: TGTGCCACCAGTGATTCCAGGCGTAGAACCTACGAGCAGTACTTC
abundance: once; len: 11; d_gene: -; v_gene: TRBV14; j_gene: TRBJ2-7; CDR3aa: CASSQRSEQYF; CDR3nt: TGTGCCAGCAGCCAAAGGTCAGAGCAGTACTTC
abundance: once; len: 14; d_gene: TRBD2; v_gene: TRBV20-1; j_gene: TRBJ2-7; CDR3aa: CSFPQRGGLGEQYF; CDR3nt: TGCAGTTTCCCCCAGCGGGGGGGCCTGGGCGAGCAGTACTTC
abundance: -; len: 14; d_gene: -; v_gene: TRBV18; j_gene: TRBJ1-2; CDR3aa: CASSNEAVPGGYTF; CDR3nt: TGTGCCAGCTCTAACGAAGCGGTCCCAGGAGGCTACACCTTC
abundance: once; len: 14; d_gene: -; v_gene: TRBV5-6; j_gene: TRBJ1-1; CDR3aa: CASSLWGLRTEAFF; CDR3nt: TGTGCCAGCAGCTTATGGGGGCTACGAACTGAAGCTTTCTTT
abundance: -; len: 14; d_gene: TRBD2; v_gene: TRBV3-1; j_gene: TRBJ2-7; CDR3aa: CASSSDGLAGGQYF; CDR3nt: TGTGCCAGCAGCTCAGACGGACTAGCGGGAGGGCAGTACTTC
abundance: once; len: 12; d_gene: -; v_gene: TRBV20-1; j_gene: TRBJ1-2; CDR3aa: CSARAPTQGYTF; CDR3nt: TGCAGTGCTAGAGCTCCTACCCAGGGCTACACCTTC
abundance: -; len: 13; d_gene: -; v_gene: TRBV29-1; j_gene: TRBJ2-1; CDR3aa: CSVKADLLYEQFF; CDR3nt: TGCAGCGTGAAAGCGGACCTACTTTATGAGCAGTTCTTC
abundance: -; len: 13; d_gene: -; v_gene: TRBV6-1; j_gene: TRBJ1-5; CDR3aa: CASSDPNNQPQHF; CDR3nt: TGTGCCAGCAGTGACCCCAATAATCAGCCCCAGCATTTT
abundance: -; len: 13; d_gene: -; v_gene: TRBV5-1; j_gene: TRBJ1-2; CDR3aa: CASSLEGNYGYTF; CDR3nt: TGCGCCAGCAGCCTTGAGGGAAACTATGGCTACACCTTC
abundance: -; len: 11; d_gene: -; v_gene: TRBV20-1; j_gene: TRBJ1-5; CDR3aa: CSAHDGQPQHF; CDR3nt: TGCAGTGCCCATGACGGGCAGCCCCAGCATTTT
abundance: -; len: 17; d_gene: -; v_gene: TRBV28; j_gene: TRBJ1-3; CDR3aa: CASSPAGALRKGNTIYF; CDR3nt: TGTGCCAGCAGTCCTGCCGGGGCCTTGAGAAAAGGAAACACCATATATTTT
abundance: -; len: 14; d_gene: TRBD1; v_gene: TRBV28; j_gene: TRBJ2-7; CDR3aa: CASSFGTENYEQYF; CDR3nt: TGTGCCAGCAGTTTCGGGACAGAGAACTACGAGCAGTACTTC
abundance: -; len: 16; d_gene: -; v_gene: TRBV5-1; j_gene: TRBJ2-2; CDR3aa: CASRSDRPWDTGELFF; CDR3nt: TGCGCCAGCAGAAGCGACAGGCCTTGGGACACCGGGGAGCTGTTTTTT
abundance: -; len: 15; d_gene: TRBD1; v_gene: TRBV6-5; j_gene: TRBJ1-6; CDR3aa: CASSAGGTGNSPLHF; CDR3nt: TGTGCCAGCAGCGCAGGAGGGACAGGCAATTCACCCCTCCACTTT
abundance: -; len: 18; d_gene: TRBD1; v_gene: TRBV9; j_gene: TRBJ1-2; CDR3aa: CASSVDLGTGLRAWGYTF; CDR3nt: TGTGCCAGCAGCGTAGACCTTGGGACAGGGCTCAGGGCCTGGGGCTACACCTTC
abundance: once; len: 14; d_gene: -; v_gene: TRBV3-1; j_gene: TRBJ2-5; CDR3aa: CASSQWSHSETQYF; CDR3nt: TGTGCCAGCAGCCAATGGAGTCACTCAGAGACCCAGTACTTC
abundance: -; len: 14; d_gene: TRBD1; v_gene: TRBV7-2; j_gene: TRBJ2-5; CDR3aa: CASTRTGPQETQYF; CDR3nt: TGTGCCAGCACACGGACAGGTCCCCAAGAGACCCAGTACTTC
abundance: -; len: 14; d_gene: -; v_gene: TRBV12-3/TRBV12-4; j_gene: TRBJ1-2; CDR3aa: CASTEAGVVDGYTF; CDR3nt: TGTGCCAGCACGGAGGCAGGCGTCGTGGACGGCTACACCTTC
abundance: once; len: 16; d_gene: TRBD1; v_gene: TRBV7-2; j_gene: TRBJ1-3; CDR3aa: CASSLAAARGGNTIYF; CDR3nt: TGTGCCAGCAGCTTAGCAGCGGCCAGGGGGGGAAACACCATATATTTT
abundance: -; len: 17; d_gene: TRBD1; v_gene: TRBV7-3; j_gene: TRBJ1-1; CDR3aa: CASSLYEQGPPNTEAFF; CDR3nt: TGTGCCAGCAGCCTATACGAACAGGGGCCACCGAACACTGAAGCTTTCTTT
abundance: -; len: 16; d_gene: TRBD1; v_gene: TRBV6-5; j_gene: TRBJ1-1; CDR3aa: CASSSRRDRMNTEAFF; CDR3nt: TGTGCCAGCAGTTCGCGCCGGGACAGAATGAACACTGAAGCTTTCTTT
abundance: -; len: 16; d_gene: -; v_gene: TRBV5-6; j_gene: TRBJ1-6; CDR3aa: CASSQETGRANSPLHF; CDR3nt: TGTGCCAGCAGTCAGGAGACGGGACGGGCCAATTCACCCCTCCACTTT
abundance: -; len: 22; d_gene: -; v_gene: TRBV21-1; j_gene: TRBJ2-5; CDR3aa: CASSKEGPGERGATLSQETQYF; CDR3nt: TGTGCCAGCAGCAAAGAGGGTCCCGGTGAGCGGGGGGCAACCCTCTCCCAAGAGACCCAGTACTTC
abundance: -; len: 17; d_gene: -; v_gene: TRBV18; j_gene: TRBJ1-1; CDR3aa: CASSPLGQRVANTEAFF; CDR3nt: TGTGCCAGCTCACCACTAGGGCAGCGAGTTGCGAACACTGAAGCTTTCTTT
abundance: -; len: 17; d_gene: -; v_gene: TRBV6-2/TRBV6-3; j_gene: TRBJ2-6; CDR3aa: CASSYSFGSSGANVLTF; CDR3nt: TGTGCCAGCAGTTACTCTTTTGGGAGCTCCGGGGCCAACGTCCTGACTTTC
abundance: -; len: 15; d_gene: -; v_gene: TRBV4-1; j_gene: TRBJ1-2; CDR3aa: CASSHTGTEGSGYTF; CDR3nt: TGCGCCAGCAGCCACACCGGGACCGAGGGTAGTGGCTACACCTTC
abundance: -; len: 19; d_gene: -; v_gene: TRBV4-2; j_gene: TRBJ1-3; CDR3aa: CASSQEADNLGPSGNTIYF; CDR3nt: TGTGCCAGCAGCCAAGAGGCGGACAACCTTGGACCCTCTGGAAACACCATATATTTT
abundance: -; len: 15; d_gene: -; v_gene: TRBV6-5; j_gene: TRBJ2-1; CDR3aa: CASSRRWVSYNEQFF; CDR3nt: TGTGCCAGCAGTCGTAGATGGGTCTCCTACAATGAGCAGTTCTTC
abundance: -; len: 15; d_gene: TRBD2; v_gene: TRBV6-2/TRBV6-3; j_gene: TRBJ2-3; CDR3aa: CASSLTSVSTDTQYF; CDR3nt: TGTGCCAGCAGTTTGACTAGCGTGAGCACAGATACGCAGTATTTT
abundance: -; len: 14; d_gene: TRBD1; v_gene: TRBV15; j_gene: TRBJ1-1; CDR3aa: CATTIDRGATEAFF; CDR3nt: TGTGCCACTACAATAGACAGGGGGGCCACTGAAGCTTTCTTT
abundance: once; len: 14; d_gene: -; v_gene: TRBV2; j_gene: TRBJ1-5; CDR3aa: CASSGQFDNQPQHF; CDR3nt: TGTGCCAGCAGTGGACAGTTCGACAATCAGCCCCAGCATTTT
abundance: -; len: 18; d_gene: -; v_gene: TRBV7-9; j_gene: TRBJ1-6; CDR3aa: CASSLGDGGSSYNSPLHF; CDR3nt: TGTGCCAGCAGCTTAGGAGATGGGGGGAGCTCCTATAATTCACCCCTCCACTTT
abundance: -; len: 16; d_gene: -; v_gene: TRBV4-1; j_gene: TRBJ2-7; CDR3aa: CASSPQGSGSSYEQYF; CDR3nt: TGCGCCAGCAGCCCTCAGGGGAGTGGGAGCTCCTACGAGCAGTACTTC
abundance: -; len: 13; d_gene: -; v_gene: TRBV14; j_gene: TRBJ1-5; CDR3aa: CASSQTGDQPQHF; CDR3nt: TGTGCCAGCAGCCAAACTGGTGATCAGCCCCAGCATTTT
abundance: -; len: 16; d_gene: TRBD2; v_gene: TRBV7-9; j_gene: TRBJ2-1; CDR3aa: CASSGLPGGNYNEQFF; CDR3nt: TGTGCCAGCAGCGGGTTACCGGGGGGGAACTACAATGAGCAGTTCTTC
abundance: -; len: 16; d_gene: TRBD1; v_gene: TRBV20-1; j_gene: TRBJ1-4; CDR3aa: CSARDRNRQGREKLFF; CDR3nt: TGCAGTGCTAGAGATAGAAACCGACAGGGACGAGAAAAACTGTTTTTT
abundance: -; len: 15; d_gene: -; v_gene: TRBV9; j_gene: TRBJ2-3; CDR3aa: CASSGHRAGTDTQYF; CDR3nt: TGTGCCAGCAGCGGGCACAGGGCGGGCACAGATACGCAGTATTTT
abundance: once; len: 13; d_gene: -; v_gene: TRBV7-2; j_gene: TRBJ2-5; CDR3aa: CASSLTHQETQYF; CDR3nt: TGTGCCAGCAGCTTGACACACCAAGAGACCCAGTACTTC
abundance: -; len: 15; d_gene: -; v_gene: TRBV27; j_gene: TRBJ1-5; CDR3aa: CASSFGGAFNQPQHF; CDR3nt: TGTGCCAGCAGTTTTGGGGGCGCTTTCAATCAGCCCCAGCATTTT
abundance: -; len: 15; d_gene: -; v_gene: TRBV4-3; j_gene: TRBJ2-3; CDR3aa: CASSQAGGSTDTQYF; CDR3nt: TGCGCCAGCAGCCAAGCGGGGGGCTCCACAGATACGCAGTATTTT
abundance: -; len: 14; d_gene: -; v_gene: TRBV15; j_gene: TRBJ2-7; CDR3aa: CATSRDHIAYEQYF; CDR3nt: TGTGCCACCAGCAGAGACCACATAGCCTACGAGCAGTACTTC
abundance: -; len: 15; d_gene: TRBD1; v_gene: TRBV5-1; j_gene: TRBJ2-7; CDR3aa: CASSPNPGQGSEQYF; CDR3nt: TGCGCCAGCAGTCCAAATCCGGGACAGGGATCCGAGCAGTACTTC
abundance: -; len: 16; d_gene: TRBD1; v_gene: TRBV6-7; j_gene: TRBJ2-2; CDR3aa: CASRERQGRNTGELFF; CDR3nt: TGTGCCAGCAGGGAACGACAGGGTCGAAACACCGGGGAGCTGTTTTTT
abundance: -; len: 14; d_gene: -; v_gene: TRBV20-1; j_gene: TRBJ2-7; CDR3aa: CSARRTGPLYEQYF; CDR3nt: TGCAGTGCTAGGCGGACGGGGCCACTTTACGAGCAGTACTTC
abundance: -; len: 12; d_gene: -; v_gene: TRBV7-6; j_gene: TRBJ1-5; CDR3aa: CASSGWNQPQHF; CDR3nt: TGTGCCAGCAGCGGATGGAATCAGCCCCAGCATTTT
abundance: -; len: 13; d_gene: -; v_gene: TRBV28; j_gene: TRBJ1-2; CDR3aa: CASYSGLGYGYTF; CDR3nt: TGTGCCAGTTACAGTGGATTGGGCTATGGCTACACCTTC
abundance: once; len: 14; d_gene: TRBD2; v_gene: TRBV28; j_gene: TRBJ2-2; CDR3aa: CASSLTSGDGGLFF; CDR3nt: TGTGCCAGCAGTTTAACTAGCGGGGACGGGGGGCTGTTTTTT
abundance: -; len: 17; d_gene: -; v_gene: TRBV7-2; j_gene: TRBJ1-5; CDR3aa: CASSPFRGTLLNQPQHF; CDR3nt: TGTGCCAGCAGCCCCTTTCGAGGGACGCTCCTCAATCAGCCCCAGCATTTT
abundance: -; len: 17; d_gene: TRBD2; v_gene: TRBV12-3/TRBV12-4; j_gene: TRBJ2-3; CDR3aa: CASRGLAGGYSTDTQYF; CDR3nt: TGTGCCAGCAGGGGACTAGCGGGGGGCTATAGCACAGATACGCAGTATTTT